Following are 17 T cell receptor beta chains from one sample sequenced in a study of blood T cell repertoires in COVID-19 (dated by TCRdb to 2018 to 2021). The library was generated by the immunoSEQ multiplex PCR assay. As stored in TCRdb, this immuneACCESS dataset retains in-frame rearrangements with V and J assigned. A fraction of the clones does not appear; measured against another copy, unresolved V genes explain less than half of the discrepancy, and the remainder lacks a known reason. The sample table records 150,000 or so clones; less than 80% of these occur just once. Roughly 4.7% of the sample is taken by the ten largest. Sequencing used peripheral blood. Receptors originate from a woman aged 80 or over with active or convalescent COVID-19.

The chain couples TRBV19 to TRBJ1-2; D is unclear. V was clipped by 3 bases and J by 6 bases, with 11 bases between them. This CDR3 has 13 amino acids. CDR1 and CDR2 from the germline V gene are LNHDA and SQIVND (reference sequence). The chain's CDR3 is CASSIHSDDGYTF. CDR3 DNA: TGTGCCAGTAGTATCCACAGTGATGATGGCTACACCTTC.

This clone was counted only a few times. The genes are TRBV6-1 and TRBJ1-2, with D uncertain. Germline CDR1 is MNHNS and CDR2 is SASEGT. Trimming took 0 bases from V and 0 from J, leaving 11 bases between them. The CDR3 has 16 residues. The CDR3 region is CASSEARRTTNYGYTF. The CDR3 DNA reads as TGTGCCAGCAGTGAAGCGCGGAGGACCACTAACTATGGCTACACCTTC.

This clone was seen only a few times. The chain has TRBV12-3 or TRBV12-4 and TRBJ1-4, with 9 nucleotides matching TRBD1. The CDR3 sequence is 13 residues long. V trimming: 4 bases; J trimming: 15 bases; junction bases outside the gene matches: 9. The DNA for the CDR3 is TGTGCCAGCAGTTCGCCGGGACAGGGTTATGTGTTTTTT. As protein: CASSSPGQGYVFF.

The chain has TRBV9 and TRBJ2-2, with 13 bases identical to TRBD2. This CDR3 is built from 18 residues. Germline CDR1 and CDR2: SGDLS and YYNGEE. V shed 3 bases and J 0 bases; nucleotides not matched to a gene: 5. The CDR3 DNA reads as TGTGCCAGCAGCGAGACTAGCGGGGGGACAACGAACACCGGGGAGCTGTTTTTT. Translating gives CASSETSGGTTNTGELFF.

The chain joins TRBV2 to TRBJ2-4, with TRBD2 as a possible D gene (6 bases). Trimming removed 7 bases at V and 6 bases at J, with 10 bases between. The CDR3 spans 12 residues. CDR1 is SNHLY and CDR2 is FYNNEI in the germline V gene. This chain's CDR3 is CASTGTLNIQYF. The CDR3 DNA follows: TGTGCCAGCACCGGGACTTTAAACATTCAGTACTTC. The variable domain in full, with the rest retrieved from reference TRBV2 and TRBJ2-4, is EPEVTQTPSHQVTQMGQEVILRCVPISNHLYFYWYRQILGQKVEFLVSFYNNEISEKSEIFDDQFSVERPDGSNFTLKIRSTKLEDSAMYFCASTGTLNIQYFGAGTRLSVL.

The chain uses TRBV9 and TRBJ1-1; D gene unclear. The V end was cut by 4 bases, the J end by 3 bases, with 13 bases between. CDR1 SGDLS and CDR2 YYNGEE come from the germline V gene. This CDR3 is built from 14 residues. CDR3 coding DNA: TGTGCCAGCAGCCCCATGGGAGCCTACACTGAAGCTTTCTTT. This codes for CASSPMGAYTEAFF.

This chain joins TRBV30 and TRBJ2-1; no firm D call. The CDR3 sequence is 14 residues long. Trimming shortened V by 0 bases and J by 9 bases, and 15 bases separated the two germline ends. CDR1 and CDR2 (germline): GTSNPN, SVGIG (reference sequence). The CDR3 nucleotides are TGTGCCTGGAGTGTACGTAGTCCTGTCGGTGAGCAGTTCTTC. Translating gives CAWSVRSPVGEQFF.

The chain is built from TRBV7-8 and TRBJ1-4; TRBD1 agrees at 7 bases. V dropped 3 bases and J dropped 3; count of bases not matched to a gene: 1. Germline V gene sequence: CDR1 SGHVS, CDR2 FQNEAQ. The CDR3 totals 14 residues. CDR3 amino acids: CASSLGQSNEKLFF. In DNA form, the CDR3 reads TGTGCCAGCAGCTTGGGACAGTCTAATGAAAAACTGTTTTTT.

The rearrangement joins TRBV6-5 to TRBJ2-7, with D perhaps TRBD1 (5 bases). V gave up 7 bases and J gave up 2 bases, with 12 bases separating them. CDR1 and CDR2 (germline): MNHEY, SVGAGI. The CDR3 is made up of 13 amino acids. The CDR3 here is CASIRGNAYEQYF. The DNA of the CDR3 is TGTGCCAGCATTAGGGGAAACGCCTACGAGCAGTACTTC.

In DNA form, the CDR3 reads TGTGCCAGCTCCCCCGATACCGGTGAAAAACTGTTTTTT. This codes for CASSPDTGEKLFF. The chain combines TRBV18 with TRBJ1-4; no definite D call. Between the trimmed V and J ends, which lost 6 bases and 7 bases, there was a span of 12 bases. The CDR3 sequence is 13 residues long. Germline V gene lookup returns CDR1 KGHSH and CDR2 LQKENI.

CDR3: CASSILRGLGNIQYF. In nucleotides, the CDR3 is TGTGCCAGTAGTATCCTCAGGGGTCTGGGAAACATTCAGTACTTC. This chain uses TRBV19 with TRBJ2-4, with a weak D call TRBD1 (6 bases). CDR1 and CDR2 from the germline V gene are LNHDA and SQIVND (reference sequence). The CDR3 runs 15 residues. Trimming removed 3 bases from V and 6 bases from J, with 15 bases in between.

The chain is built from TRBV7-9 and TRBJ2-7, with TRBD2 matching 12 bases. This CDR3 contains 15 residues. Germline CDR1 reads SEHNR; CDR2 reads FQNEAQ (reference sequence). V gave up 3 bases and J gave up 7 bases; unmatched junction bases: 7. The CDR3 is CASSFRTSGVREQYF. The CDR3 nucleotides read TGTGCCAGCAGCTTCAGGACTAGCGGGGTGAGGGAGCAGTACTTC.

The V gene is TRBV5-1, the J gene TRBJ1-2; D gene ambiguous. CDR3 length: 15 residues. CDR1 and CDR2 (germline): SGHRS, YFSETQ. The V end lost 0 bases, the J end lost 4 bases, and 13 bases lay between the germline ends. The CDR3 spells CASSLAEGLGYGYTF. The CDR3 DNA sequence: TGCGCCAGCAGCTTGGCCGAGGGTCTAGGCTATGGCTACACCTTC.

This clone has a single count. The chain links TRBV6-5 to TRBJ1-4, with D perhaps TRBD1 (6 bases). Per germline, CDR1 MNHEY and CDR2 SVGAGI. The CDR3 is 14 amino acids. Trimming cost V 7 bases and J 8 bases, with 17 bases left between them. The CDR3 DNA is TGTGCCAGCAATTCTCAGGGGTTAGGGGAAAAACTGTTTTTT. It codes for CASNSQGLGEKLFF.

CDR3 coding DNA: TGTGCTAGTGGTTTGGTACCCTATATACGGGACAGGGGACACGTTGCAACTAATGAAAAACTGTTTTTT. It specifies CASGLVPYIRDRGHVATNEKLFF. The rearrangement uses TRBV12-5 and TRBJ1-4, with 10 bases identical to TRBD1. The CDR3 consists of 23 residues. Germline assignment: CDR1 LGHNT and CDR2 FRNRAP. The trim removed 0 bases at V and 0 bases at J, leaving 19 bases unmatched.

The V and J genes are TRBV29-1 and TRBJ1-2; D unresolved. V lost 3 bases and J 3 bases, leaving 17 bases between the germline ends. Looked up from germline, CDR1 is SQVTM and CDR2 is ANQGSEA. The CDR3 sequence is 15 residues long. This chain's CDR3 is CSVDRPEQVHYGYTF. CDR3 in DNA: TGCAGCGTTGACCGACCTGAGCAGGTTCACTATGGCTACACCTTC.

This clone has at least ten counts. The V call is TRBV6-6, the J call TRBJ2-7; 10 bases align to TRBD2. Germline V lookup: CDR1 MNHNY, CDR2 SVGAGI (reference sequence). This CDR3 is 16 amino acids long. V shed 4 bases, J shed 5 bases, and the junction held 11 bases outside the gene matches. The CDR3 region has the DNA TGTGCCAGCAGTTCCCTAGGTTTAGCGGGGGGTGACGAGCAGTACTTC. Encoded protein: CASSSLGLAGGDEQYF.